This T cell receptor beta chain emerged from a study of blood T cell repertoires in COVID-19. Study as a whole: From the United States, Italy and Spain came samples of acute and convalescent COVID-19. The cDNA or gDNA used as material had been derived from T cells, B-cell-depleted T cells, or PBMCs.

In the source study's methods: Using reference gene primer amplification, nucleated cell counts were estimated. The assay was immunoSEQ multiplex PCR, and TCRdb's table has in-frame clones only and misses some. V and J calls and clone size are given by that table; D and trimming were obtained from the DNA. The sample includes 25,000 to 35,000 clones, roughly 80% of them seen just once. This clone occurred once. The CDR3 is 13 residues long. Germline CDR1 is SGDLS and CDR2 is YYNGEE. Trimming took 3 bases from V and 3 from J, leaving 9 bases between them. Sequenced sample: peripheral blood. The J gene is TRBJ1-1, the V gene TRBV9, with D tentatively TRBD1 (5 bases). The receptor was isolated from a woman in her 70s with acute or convalescent COVID-19. DNA of the CDR3: TGTGCCAGCAGCGACGAAGGGGACACTGAAGCTTTCTTT. Encoded protein: CASSDEGDTEAFF.